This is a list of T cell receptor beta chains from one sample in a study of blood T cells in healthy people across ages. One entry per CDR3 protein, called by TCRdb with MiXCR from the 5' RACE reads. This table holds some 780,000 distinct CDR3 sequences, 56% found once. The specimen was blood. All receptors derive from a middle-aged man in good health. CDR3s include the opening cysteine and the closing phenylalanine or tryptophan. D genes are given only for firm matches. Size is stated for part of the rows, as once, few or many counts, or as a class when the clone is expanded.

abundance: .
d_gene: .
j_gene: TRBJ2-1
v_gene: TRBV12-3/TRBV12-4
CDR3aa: CASTYGAGHYNEQFF
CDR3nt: TGTGCCAGCACTTATGGGGCAGGGCACTACAATGAGCAGTTCTTC

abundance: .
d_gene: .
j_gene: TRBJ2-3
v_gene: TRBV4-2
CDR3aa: CASSHIQKDTQYF
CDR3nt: TGTGCCAGCAGTCACATACAGAAAGATACGCAGTATTTT

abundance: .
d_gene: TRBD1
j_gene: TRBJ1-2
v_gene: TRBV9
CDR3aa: CASSALQGGNYGYTF
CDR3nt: TGTGCCAGCAGCGCCCTACAGGGGGGAAACTATGGCTACACCTTC

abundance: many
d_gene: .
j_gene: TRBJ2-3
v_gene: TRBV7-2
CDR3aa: CASSLNPITQYF
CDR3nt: TGTGCCAGCAGCTTAAATCCCATTACGCAGTATTTT

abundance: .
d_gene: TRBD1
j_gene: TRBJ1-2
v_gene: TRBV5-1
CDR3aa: CASSLEGTDPYGYTF
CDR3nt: TGCGCCAGCAGCTTGGAAGGGACAGACCCCTATGGCTACACCTTC

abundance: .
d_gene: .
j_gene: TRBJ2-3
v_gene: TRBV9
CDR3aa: CASSAGGGTQYF
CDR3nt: TGTGCCAGCAGCGCAGGTGGAGGTACGCAGTATTTT

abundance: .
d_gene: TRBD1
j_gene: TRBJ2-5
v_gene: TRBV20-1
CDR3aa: CSASSTGEVRETQYF
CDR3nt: TGCAGTGCTAGCTCGACAGGGGAGGTCCGGGAGACCCAGTACTTC

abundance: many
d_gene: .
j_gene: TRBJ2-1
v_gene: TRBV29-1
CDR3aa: CSVALGDEQFF
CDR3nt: TGCAGCGTTGCTCTGGGCGATGAGCAGTTCTTC

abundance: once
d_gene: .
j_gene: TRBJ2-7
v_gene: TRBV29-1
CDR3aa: CSVGIRAAGNYEQYF
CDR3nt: TGCAGCGTTGGAATAAGGGCTGCGGGTAACTACGAGCAGTACTTC

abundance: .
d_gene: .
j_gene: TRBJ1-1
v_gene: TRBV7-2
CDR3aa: CASSLNGPGANTEAFF
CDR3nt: TGTGCCAGCAGCTTAAACGGTCCGGGGGCGAACACTGAAGCTTTCTTT

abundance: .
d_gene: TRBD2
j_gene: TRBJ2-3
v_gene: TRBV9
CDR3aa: CASSRTSGGGDTQYF
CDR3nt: TGTGCCAGCAGCCGGACTAGCGGGGGGGGAGATACGCAGTATTTT

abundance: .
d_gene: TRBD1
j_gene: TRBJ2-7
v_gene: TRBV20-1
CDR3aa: CSATAPPGDRSSYEQYF
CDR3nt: TGCAGTGCTACGGCCCCGCCGGGGGACAGGAGCTCCTACGAGCAGTACTTC

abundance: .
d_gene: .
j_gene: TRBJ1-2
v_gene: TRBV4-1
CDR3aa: CASSQDGVGGYTF
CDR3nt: TGCGCCAGCAGCCAAGATGGGGTTGGTGGCTACACCTTC

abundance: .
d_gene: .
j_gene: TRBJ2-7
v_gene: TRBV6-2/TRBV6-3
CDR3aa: CAGSYSIWYEQYF
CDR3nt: TGTGCCGGCAGTTACTCGATCTGGTACGAGCAGTACTTC

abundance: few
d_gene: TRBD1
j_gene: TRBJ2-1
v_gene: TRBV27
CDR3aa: CASRGQGSYNEQFF
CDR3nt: TGTGCCAGCAGGGGACAGGGATCTTACAATGAGCAGTTCTTC

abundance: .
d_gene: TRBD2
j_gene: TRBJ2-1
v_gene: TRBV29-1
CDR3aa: CSGGTSGGLVRFF
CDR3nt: TGCAGCGGCGGGACTAGCGGGGGATTGGTTCGGTTCTTC

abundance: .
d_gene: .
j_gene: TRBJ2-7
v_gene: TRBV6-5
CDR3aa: CASSYAGTLYEQYF
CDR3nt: TGTGCCAGCAGTTACGCCGGGACACTCTACGAGCAGTACTTC